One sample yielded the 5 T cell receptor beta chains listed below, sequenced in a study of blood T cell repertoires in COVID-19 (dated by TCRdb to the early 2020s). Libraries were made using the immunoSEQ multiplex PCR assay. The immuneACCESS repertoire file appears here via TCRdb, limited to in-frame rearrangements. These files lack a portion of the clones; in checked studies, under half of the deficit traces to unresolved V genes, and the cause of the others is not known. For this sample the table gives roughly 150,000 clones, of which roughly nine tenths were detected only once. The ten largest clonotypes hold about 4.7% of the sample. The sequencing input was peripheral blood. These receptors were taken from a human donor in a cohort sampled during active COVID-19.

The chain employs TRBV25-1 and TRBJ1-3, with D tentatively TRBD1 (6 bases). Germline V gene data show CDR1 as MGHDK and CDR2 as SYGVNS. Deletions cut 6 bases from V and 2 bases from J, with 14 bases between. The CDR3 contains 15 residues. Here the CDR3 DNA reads TGTGCCAGCAGGGGCCCCAGGGGCACTGGAAACACCATATATTTT. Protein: CASRGPRGTGNTIYF.

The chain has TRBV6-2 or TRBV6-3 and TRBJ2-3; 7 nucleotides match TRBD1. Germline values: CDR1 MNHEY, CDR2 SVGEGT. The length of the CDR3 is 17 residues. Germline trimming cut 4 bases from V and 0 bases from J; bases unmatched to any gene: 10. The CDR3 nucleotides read TGTGCCAGCAGTTTTTCTTCCGGGACAGCTAGCACAGATACGCAGTATTTT. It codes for CASSFSSGTASTDTQYF.

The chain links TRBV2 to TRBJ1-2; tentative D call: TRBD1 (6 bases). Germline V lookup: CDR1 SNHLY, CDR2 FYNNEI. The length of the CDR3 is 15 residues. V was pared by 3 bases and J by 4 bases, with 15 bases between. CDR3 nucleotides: TGTGCCAGCAGTGAGGGGACACCAATAGGCTATGGCTACACCTTC. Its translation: CASSEGTPIGYGYTF.

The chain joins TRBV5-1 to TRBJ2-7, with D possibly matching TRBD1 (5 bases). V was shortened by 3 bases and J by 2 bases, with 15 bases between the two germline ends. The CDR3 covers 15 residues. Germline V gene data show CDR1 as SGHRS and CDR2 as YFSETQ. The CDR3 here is CASSWVAGQTYEQYF. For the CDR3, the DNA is TGCGCCAGCAGCTGGGTCGCAGGGCAGACCTACGAGCAGTACTTC.

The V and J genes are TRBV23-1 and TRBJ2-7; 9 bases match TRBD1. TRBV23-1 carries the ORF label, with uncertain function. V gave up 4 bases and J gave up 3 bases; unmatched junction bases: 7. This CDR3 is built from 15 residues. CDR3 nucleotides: TGCGCCAGCAGTCCTCCGACAGGGGGGATCTACGAGCAGTACTTC. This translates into CASSPPTGGIYEQYF.